This T cell receptor (beta chain) came from a study of T cell clonality in common variable immunodeficiency. Study-level findings and limits: In common variable immunodeficiency, TCR beta chains reportedly carried fewer deletions and N-nucleotide insertions. CVID subjects had higher TCRbeta clonality than healthy controls, most marked in about a third.

The repertoire was sequenced with immunoSEQ multiplex PCR; TCRdb's copy has only in-frame clones and lacks some. The sample shows 45,000 to 65,000 clones, none of them appearing just once. This clone was counted at least ten times. As yet, its antigen is unknown. The read ends 3 residues before the CDR3 terminus; that terminus is restored from the germline J gene. The CDR3 spans 14 residues. The germline V and J ends were trimmed by 4 bases and 1 base, with 11 bases remaining between them. Per the germline V gene, CDR1 is SGHKS and CDR2 is YYEKEE (reference sequence). This TCR derives from a person aged 18 to 75 in good health. The rearrangement joins TRBV5-5 to TRBJ2-5; D possibly matches TRBD1 or TRBD2 (6 bases each). The sequencing sample was made of peripheral blood mononuclear cells. The sequenced part of the CDR3 DNA is TGTGCCAGCAGCCGCGGGACATTCCAAGAGACC. This encodes CASSRGTFQET. The CDR3 as a whole reads CASSRGTFQETQYF.